Each of the 10 T cell receptor beta chains below was sequenced from the same sample in a study of blood T cell repertoires in COVID-19. Some clones are missing from TCRdb's copy, which holds only in-frame ones; the method was immunoSEQ multiplex PCR. This sample yields some 220,000 clones, of which 70% to 90% are seen a single time; 12% belongs to the top ten. Sequenced sample: peripheral blood. The receptors stem from a woman aged 18-29 years who had recovered from COVID-19.

V gene TRBV7-2 combines with J gene TRBJ2-3; 8 bases map to TRBD1. V trimming: 4 bases; J trimming: 4 bases; junction bases outside the gene matches: 10. Germline-derived CDR1 and CDR2 are SGHTA and FQGNSA. This CDR3 has 16 amino acids. Written as DNA, the CDR3 is TGTGCCAGCAGCTACCAAGGGACAGGTGCGGCAGATACGCAGTATTTT. It is translated as CASSYQGTGAADTQYF.

The chain recombines TRBV19 with TRBJ2-1; 9 bases are a match to TRBD2. Looked up from germline, CDR1 is LNHDA and CDR2 is SQIVND (reference sequence). There are 14 residues in the CDR3. Trimming cost V 11 bases and J 7 bases; bases outside gene matches: 12. CDR3 DNA sequence: TGTGCCGTCCGGACTAGCGTCGGGAATAATGAGCAGTTCTTC. Protein product: CAVRTSVGNNEQFF.

V gene TRBV4-1 combines with J gene TRBJ2-5; TRBD1 agrees at 7 bases. Trimming took 0 bases from V and 7 from J; bases not matched to a gene: 11. The germline V gene has CDR1 MGHRA and CDR2 YSYEKL. The CDR3 has 16 residues. The CDR3 region is CASSQDYRGEFVTQYF. CDR3 bases: TGCGCCAGCAGCCAAGATTACAGGGGTGAATTTGTGACCCAGTACTTC.

The V call is TRBV20-1, the J call TRBJ2-1, with TRBD2 matching over 9 bases. V lost 3 bases to trimming and J lost 8 bases; unmatched junction nucleotides: 8. Germline CDR1 and CDR2: DFQATT and SNEGSKA (reference sequence). The CDR3 extends over 14 amino acids. CDR3 bases: TGCAGTGCTAGTCTTAGCGGGAGTGCCTATGAGCAGTTCTTC. Protein product: CSASLSGSAYEQFF.

The genes are TRBV7-9 and TRBJ2-7, with TRBD2 as a possible D gene (6 bases). With 6 bases removed from V and 0 bases from J, the gap between germline ends came to 9 bases. CDR1 SEHNR and CDR2 FQNEAQ come from the germline V gene (reference sequence). This CDR3 is built from 13 residues. CDR3 coding DNA: TGTGCCAGCAGGGGACTTCTCTCCTACGAGCAGTACTTC. Its protein is CASRGLLSYEQYF.

V usage is TRBV7-6 and J usage is TRBJ2-7, with TRBD2 identical over 9 bases. V lost 3 bases to trimming and J lost 4 bases; unmatched junction nucleotides: 10. Germline V gene sequence: CDR1 SGHVS, CDR2 FNYEAQ. The CDR3 runs to 16 residues. This chain's CDR3 is CASSFQDLTSGYEQYF. CDR3 coding DNA: TGTGCCAGCAGCTTCCAAGATCTGACTAGCGGATACGAGCAGTACTTC.

The chain is built from TRBV9 and TRBJ1-1, with no clear D. V was shortened by 4 bases and J by 5 bases, with 15 bases between the two germline ends. The CDR3 covers 14 residues. Germline V gene data show CDR1 as SGDLS and CDR2 as YYNGEE. In DNA, the CDR3 is TGTGCCAGCAGCTCGGGATGGGGTAAGACTGAAGCTTTCTTT. It translates to CASSSGWGKTEAFF.

CDR3 in amino acids: CASSQAPDGITNEQFF. The CDR3 DNA reads TGTGCCAGCAGCCAAGCCCCGGACGGGATTACAAATGAGCAGTTCTTC. V is TRBV2 and J is TRBJ2-1, with a weak D call TRBD2 (5 bases). Trimming removed 6 bases from V and 7 bases from J, with 22 bases in between. CDR1 and CDR2 from the germline V gene are SNHLY and FYNNEI. There are 16 residues in the CDR3.

The chain uses TRBV9 and TRBJ2-1; 10 bases align to TRBD2. Germline trimming cut 3 bases from V and 4 bases from J; bases unmatched to any gene: 7. The length of the CDR3 is 16 residues. Looked up from germline, CDR1 is SGDLS and CDR2 is YYNGEE. CDR3 DNA: TGTGCCAGCAGCGCCTCTCTAGCGGGAGCGTACAATGAGCAGTTCTTC. It translates to CASSASLAGAYNEQFF.

In DNA form, the CDR3 reads TGTGCCAGCAGTCCAATGGAGTCTACAAGTGAGCAGTTCTTC. Protein: CASSPMESTSEQFF. The chain employs TRBV5-4 and TRBJ2-1; no firm D call. The CDR3 extends over 14 amino acids. The V end lost 5 bases, the J end lost 9 bases, and 18 bases lay between the germline ends. Germline CDR1 reads SGHNT; CDR2 reads YYREEE (reference sequence).